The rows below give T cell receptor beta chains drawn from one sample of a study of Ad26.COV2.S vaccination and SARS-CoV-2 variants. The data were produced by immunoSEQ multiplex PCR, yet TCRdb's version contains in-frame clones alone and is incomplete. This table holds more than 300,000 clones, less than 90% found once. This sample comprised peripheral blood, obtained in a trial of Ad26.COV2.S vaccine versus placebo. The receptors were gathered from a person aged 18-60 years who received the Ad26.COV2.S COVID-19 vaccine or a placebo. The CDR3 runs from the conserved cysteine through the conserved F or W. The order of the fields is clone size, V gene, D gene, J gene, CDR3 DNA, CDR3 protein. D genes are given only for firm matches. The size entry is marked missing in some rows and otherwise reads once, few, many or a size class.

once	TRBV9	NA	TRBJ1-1	TGTGCCAGCAGTGAAAGTTTGAACACTGAAGCTTTCTTT	CASSESLNTEAFF
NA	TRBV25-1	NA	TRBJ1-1	TGTGCCAGCAAGACGCAGGGGCTGAACACTGAAGCTTTCTTT	CASKTQGLNTEAFF
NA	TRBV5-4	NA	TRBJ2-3	TGTGCCACCTCACACCCTACCACAGATACGCAGTATTTT	CATSHPTTDTQYF
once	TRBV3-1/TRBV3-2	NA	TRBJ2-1	TGTGCCAGCAGCCAACGATACGGGACTGATTACAATGAGCAGTTCTTC	CASSQRYGTDYNEQFF
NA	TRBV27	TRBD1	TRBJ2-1	TGTGCCAGCAGTCCGATCACCGGGACAGGGGTGAACAATGAGCAGTTCTTC	CASSPITGTGVNNEQFF
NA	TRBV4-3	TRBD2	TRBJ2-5	TGCGCCAGCAGCCAAGATTCGTCACTAGCGGGGGGGTCAAACCAAGAGACCCAGTACTTC	CASSQDSSLAGGSNQETQYF
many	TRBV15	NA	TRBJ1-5	TGTGCCACCAGCAGAGAGTATCTTGTCGAAGGAAAAGATCAGCCCCAGCATTTT	CATSREYLVEGKDQPQHF
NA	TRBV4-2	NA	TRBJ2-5	TGTGCCAGCAGCCAAGACGATGGGGAGACCCAGTACTTC	CASSQDDGETQYF
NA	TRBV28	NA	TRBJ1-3	TGTGCCAGCAGTTTTTCAGTCGCGGGAGGAAACACCATATATTTT	CASSFSVAGGNTIYF
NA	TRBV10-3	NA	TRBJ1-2	TGTGCCATCAGTGAAACCATGGAGGGATCCTATGGCTACACCTTC	CAISETMEGSYGYTF
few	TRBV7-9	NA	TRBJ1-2	TGTGCCAGCAGCTTAGGGGAACAGTCGGGTTGGGGCTACACCTTC	CASSLGEQSGWGYTF
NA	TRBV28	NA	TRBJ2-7	TGTGCCAGCAGTCCCCTCGGAGGGGGGAGGTTGCACGAGCAGTACTTC	CASSPLGGGRLHEQYF
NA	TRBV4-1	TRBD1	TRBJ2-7	TGCGCCAGCAGCCTAGCCAGGCAGGGGACAGTTTACGAGCAGTACTTC	CASSLARQGTVYEQYF
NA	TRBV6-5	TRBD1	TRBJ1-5	TGTGCCAGCAGAGGGACAGGACTCACTCCTCAGCATTTT	CASRGTGLTPQHF
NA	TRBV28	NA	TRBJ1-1	TGTGCCAGCAGTTTATTACAGGCGAACACTGAAGCTTTCTTT	CASSLLQANTEAFF
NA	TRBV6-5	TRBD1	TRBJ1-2	TGTGCCAGCAGTTATTCCAGGGGGGCACCCTATGGCTACACCTTC	CASSYSRGAPYGYTF
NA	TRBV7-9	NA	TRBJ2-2	TGTGCCAGCAGCTTCGGGCGTACGGGGGAGCCTAACACCGGGGAGCTGTTTTTT	CASSFGRTGEPNTGELFF
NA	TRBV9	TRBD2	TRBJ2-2	TGTGCCAGCAGCGTACAACTTAGCGGGTCCGGGGAGCTGTTTTTT	CASSVQLSGSGELFF
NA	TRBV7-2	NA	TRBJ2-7	TGTGCCAGCAGCTCGACAGGTGGAGCCTCCTACGAGCAGTACTTC	CASSSTGGASYEQYF
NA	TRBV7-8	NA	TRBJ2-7	TGTGCCAGCAGCTTAACCAGGACTTTCGAAACCTACGAGCAGTACTTC	CASSLTRTFETYEQYF
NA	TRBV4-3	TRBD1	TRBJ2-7	TGCGCCAGCAGCCCCGGGACAGGTTTCTACGAGCAGTACTTC	CASSPGTGFYEQYF
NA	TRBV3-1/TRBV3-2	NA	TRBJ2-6	TGTGCCAGCAGCCGACAGCTCTCTGGGGCCAACGTCCTGACTTTC	CASSRQLSGANVLTF
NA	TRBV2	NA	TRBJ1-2	TGTGCCAGCAGTGAAGCCAGACAGAGCTATGGCTACACCTTC	CASSEARQSYGYTF
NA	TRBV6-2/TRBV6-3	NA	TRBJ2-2	TGTGCCAGCAGTTACGGACAGATGAACACCGGGGAGCTGTTTTTT	CASSYGQMNTGELFF
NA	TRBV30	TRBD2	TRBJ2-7	TGTGCCTGGAGGTACGGGACTAGCGGGAGTCTAACCTACGAGCAGTACTTC	CAWRYGTSGSLTYEQYF
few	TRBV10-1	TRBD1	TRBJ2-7	TGCGCCAGCAGTGATCCGGGACAGGGGCTCTACGAGCAGTACTTC	CASSDPGQGLYEQYF
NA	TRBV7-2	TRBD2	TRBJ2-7	TGTGCCAGCAGCTTGGCCTCCGGGACTAGCATTTCCTACGAGCAGTACTTC	CASSLASGTSISYEQYF
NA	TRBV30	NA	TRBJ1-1	TGTGCCTGGAGGGCAGGAGACTACCAAGCTTTCTTT	CAWRAGDYQAFF